What follows describes a single TCR beta chain. As yet, its antigen is unknown. Donors counted as nominally healthy when sampled, yet unrecorded immune exposures were likely. The entry originates in a study of cytomegalovirus exposure and HLA in healthy donors. General observations from the study: A few CMV-associated chains proved CMV antigen-specific in vitro. TCR beta V- and J-gene trimming was later associated with a missense DCLRE1C variant.

Primers: 60 Vbeta forward and 13 Jbeta reverse. Clones were read by immunoSEQ multiplex PCR, and TCRdb kept only the in-frame ones, dropping some. Here the sample spans under 250,000 clones, 70% to 90% being singletons. The sequencing sample was made of PBMCs. This TCR was sampled from a girl aged 2-10 years in good health and CMV-seronegative.

Here the CDR3 DNA reads TGTGCCAGCAGTTCGGAACGGGGGTACACAGATACGCAGTATTTT. Amino acid sequence: CASSSERGYTDTQYF. J is TRBJ2-3 and V is TRBV6-1; weak D call: TRBD2 (6 bases). CDR1 and CDR2 (germline): MNHNS, SASEGT. The CDR3 runs 15 residues. V was clipped by 5 bases and J by 2 bases, with 14 bases between them.